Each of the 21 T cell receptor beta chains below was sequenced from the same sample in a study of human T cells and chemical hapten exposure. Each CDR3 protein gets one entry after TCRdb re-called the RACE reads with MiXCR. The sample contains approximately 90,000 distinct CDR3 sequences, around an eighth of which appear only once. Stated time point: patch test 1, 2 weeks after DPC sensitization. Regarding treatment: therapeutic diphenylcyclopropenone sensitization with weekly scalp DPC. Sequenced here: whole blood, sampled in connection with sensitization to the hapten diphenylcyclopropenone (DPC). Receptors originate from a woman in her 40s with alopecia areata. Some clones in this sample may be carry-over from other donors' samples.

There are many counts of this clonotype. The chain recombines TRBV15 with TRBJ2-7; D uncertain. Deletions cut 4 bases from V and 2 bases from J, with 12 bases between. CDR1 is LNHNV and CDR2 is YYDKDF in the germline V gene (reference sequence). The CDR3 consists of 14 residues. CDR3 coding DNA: TGTGCCACCAGCATGTCAATGTTTCCCTACGAGCAGTACTTC. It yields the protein CATSMSMFPYEQYF.

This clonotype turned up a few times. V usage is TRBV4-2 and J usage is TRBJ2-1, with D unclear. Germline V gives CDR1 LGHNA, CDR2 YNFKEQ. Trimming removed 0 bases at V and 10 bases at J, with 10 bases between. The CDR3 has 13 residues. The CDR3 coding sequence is TGTGCCAGCAGCCAAGACTCGCTAGGGGAGCAGTTCTTC. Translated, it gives CASSQDSLGEQFF.

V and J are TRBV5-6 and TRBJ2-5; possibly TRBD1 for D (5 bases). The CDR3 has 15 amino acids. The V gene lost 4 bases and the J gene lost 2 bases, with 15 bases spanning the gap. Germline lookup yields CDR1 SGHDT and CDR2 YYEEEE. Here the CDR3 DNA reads TGTGCCAGCAGCAAAACAGACAGTACTCAAGAGACCCAGTACTTC. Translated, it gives CASSKTDSTQETQYF.

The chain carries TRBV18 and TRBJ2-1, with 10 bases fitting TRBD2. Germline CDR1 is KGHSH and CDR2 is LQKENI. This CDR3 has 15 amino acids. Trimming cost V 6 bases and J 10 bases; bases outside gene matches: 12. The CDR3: CASSPGTSGKGEQFF. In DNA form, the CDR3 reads TGTGCCAGCTCGCCGGGAACTAGCGGGAAGGGGGAGCAGTTCTTC.

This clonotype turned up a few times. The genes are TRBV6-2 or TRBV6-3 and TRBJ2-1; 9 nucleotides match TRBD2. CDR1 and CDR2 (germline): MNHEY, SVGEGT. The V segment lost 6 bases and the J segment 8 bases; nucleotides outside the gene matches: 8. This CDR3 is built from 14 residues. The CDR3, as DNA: TGTGCCAGCAGAGTAGCGGGAGCTCTGTATGAGCAGTTCTTC. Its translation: CASRVAGALYEQFF.

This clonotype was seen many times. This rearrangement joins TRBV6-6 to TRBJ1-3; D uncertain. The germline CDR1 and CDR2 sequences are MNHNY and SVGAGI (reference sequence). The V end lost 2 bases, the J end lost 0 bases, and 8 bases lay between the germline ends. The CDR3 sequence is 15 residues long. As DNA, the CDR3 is TGTGCCAGCAGTTACGGACGGAACTCTGGAAACACCATATATTTT. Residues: CASSYGRNSGNTIYF.

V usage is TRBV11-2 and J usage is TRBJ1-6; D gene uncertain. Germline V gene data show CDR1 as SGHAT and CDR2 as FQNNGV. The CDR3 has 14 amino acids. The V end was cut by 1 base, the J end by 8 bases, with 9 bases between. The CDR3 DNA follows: TGTGCCAGCAGCTTAGCTCCGCGCTATTCACCCCTCCACTTT. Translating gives CASSLAPRYSPLHF.

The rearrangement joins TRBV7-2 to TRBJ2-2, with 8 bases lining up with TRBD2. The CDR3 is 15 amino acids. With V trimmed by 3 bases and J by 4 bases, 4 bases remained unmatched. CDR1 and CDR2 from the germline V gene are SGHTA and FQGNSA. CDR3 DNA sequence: TGTGCCAGCAGCTTTTCGAGCGGGAGCACCGGGGAGCTGTTTTTT. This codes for CASSFSSGSTGELFF. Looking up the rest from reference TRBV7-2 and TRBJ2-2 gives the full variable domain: GAGVSQSPSNKVTEKGKDVELRCDPISGHTALYWYRQSLGQGLEFLIYFQGNSAPDKSGLPSDRFSAERTGGSVSTLTIQRTQQEDSAVYLCASSFSSGSTGELFFGEGSRLTVL.

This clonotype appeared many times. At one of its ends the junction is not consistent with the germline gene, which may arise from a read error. The CDR3 spells CASSEAKRNTIYF. The DNA for the CDR3 is TGCGCCAGCAGTGAAGCTAAAAGGAACACCATATATTTT. The chain links TRBV6-1 to TRBJ1-3; no clear D gene. This CDR3 has 13 amino acids. Germline V gene data show CDR1 as MNHNS and CDR2 as SASEGT.

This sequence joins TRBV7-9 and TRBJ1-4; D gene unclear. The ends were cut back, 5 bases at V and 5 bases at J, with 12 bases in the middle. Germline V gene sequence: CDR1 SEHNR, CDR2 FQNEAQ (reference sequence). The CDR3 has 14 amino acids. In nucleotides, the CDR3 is TGTGCCAGCAGCCGGGGAGCCGGGAATGAAAAACTGTTTTTT. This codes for CASSRGAGNEKLFF.

CDR3 protein: CASTGLGNIQYF. The DNA for the CDR3 is TGTGCCAGCACCGGGCTGGGGAACATTCAGTACTTC. The chain recombines TRBV28 with TRBJ2-4; D is uncertain. Germline values: CDR1 MDHEN, CDR2 SYDVKM. V was shortened by 7 bases and J by 7 bases, with 11 bases between the two germline ends. The CDR3 has 12 residues.

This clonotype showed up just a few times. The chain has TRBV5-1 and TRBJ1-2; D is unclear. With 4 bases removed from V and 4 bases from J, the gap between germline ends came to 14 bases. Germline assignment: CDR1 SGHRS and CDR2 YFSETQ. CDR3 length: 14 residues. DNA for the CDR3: TGCGCCAGCAGCCCGGACCTTCGGGGCTATGGCTACACCTTC. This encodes CASSPDLRGYGYTF.

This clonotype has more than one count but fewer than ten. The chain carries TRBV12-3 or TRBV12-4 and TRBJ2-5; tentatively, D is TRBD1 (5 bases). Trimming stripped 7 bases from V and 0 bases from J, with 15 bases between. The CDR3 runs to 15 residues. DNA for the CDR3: TGTGCCAGCACCGTGGACACCGGGTACCAAGAGACCCAGTACTTC. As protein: CASTVDTGYQETQYF.

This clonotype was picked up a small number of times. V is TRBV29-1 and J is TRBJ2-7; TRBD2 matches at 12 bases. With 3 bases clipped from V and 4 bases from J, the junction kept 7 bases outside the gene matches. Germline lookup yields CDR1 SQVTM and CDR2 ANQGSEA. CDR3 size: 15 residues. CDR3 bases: TGCAGCGTTGATGAGTGGACTAGCGGGACGTACGAGCAGTACTTC. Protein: CSVDEWTSGTYEQYF.

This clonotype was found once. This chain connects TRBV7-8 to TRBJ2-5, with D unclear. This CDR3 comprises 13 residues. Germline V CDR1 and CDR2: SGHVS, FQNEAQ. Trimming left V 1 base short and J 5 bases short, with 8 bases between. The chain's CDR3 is CASSLGGPETQYF. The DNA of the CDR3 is TGTGCCAGCAGCTTAGGTGGGCCCGAGACCCAGTACTTC.

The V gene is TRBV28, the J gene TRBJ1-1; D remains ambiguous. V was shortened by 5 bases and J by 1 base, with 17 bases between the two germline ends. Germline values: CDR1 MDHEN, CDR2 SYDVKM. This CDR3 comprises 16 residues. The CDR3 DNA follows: TGTGCCAGCAGTCCCTATGGCCTCAGGCAGAACACTGAAGCTTTCTTT. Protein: CASSPYGLRQNTEAFF.

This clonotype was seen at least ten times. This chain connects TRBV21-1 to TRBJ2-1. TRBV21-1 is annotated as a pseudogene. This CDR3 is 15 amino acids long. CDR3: CASSIIADSYNEQFF. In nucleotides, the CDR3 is TGTGCCAGCAGCATTATCGCAGATTCCTACAATGAGCAGTTCTTC.

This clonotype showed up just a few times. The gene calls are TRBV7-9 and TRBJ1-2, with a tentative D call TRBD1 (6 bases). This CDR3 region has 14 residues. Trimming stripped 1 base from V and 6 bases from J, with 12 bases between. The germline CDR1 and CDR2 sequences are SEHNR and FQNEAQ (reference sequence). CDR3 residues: CASSLVAAGDGYTF. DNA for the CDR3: TGTGCCAGCAGCTTAGTGGCGGCAGGGGATGGCTACACCTTC.

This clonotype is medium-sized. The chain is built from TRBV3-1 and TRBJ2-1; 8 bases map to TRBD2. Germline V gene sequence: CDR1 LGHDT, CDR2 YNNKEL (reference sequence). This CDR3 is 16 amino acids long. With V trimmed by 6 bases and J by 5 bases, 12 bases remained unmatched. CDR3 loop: CASSNPEAGRDNEQFF. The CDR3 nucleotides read TGTGCCAGCAGTAACCCTGAGGCCGGGAGGGACAATGAGCAGTTCTTC.

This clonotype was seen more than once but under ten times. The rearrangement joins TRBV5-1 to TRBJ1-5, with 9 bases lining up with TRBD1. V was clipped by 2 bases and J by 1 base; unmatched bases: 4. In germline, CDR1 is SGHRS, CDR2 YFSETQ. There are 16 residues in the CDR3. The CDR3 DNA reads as TGCGCCAGCAGCTTAACAGGACAGGGGAGCAATCAGCCCCAGCATTTT. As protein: CASSLTGQGSNQPQHF.

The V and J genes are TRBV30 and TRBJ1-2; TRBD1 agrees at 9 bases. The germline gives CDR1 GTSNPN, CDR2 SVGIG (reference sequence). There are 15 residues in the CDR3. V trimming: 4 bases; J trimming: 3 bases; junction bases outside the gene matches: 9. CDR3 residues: CAWNDETGGDYGYTF. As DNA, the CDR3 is TGTGCCTGGAACGACGAAACAGGGGGCGACTATGGCTACACCTTC.